Following are 26 T cell receptor beta chains from one sample sequenced in a study of CD8+ T cells in alopecia areata. Extracted RNA was reverse transcribed, and the resulting cDNA served as sequencing template. The repertoire was sequenced with immunoSEQ multiplex PCR; TCRdb's copy has only in-frame clones and lacks some. Of approximately 120,000 clones listed, over 60% were seen once; the top ten hold under 7.5%. Treatment given: oral pan-JAK inhibitor, 5-10 mg twice daily. Sample: CD4+ T cells sorted from blood, taken at week 4, from a patient treated with tofacitinib. These TCRs come from a human donor with alopecia areata.

Worth noting for this clone: This sample also contains other DNA sequences that code for the same CDR3. The chain couples TRBV7-2 to TRBJ2-7, with D possibly being TRBD2 (7 bases). V was shortened by 6 bases and J by 4 bases, with 16 bases between the two germline ends. Germline assignment: CDR1 SGHTA and CDR2 FQGNSA. CDR3 size: 14 residues. This CDR3 is CASSLGGGLYEQYF. CDR3 DNA: TGTGCCAGCAGTTTGGGAGGGGGTCTGTACGAGCAGTACTTC. The whole variable domain, filled in from reference TRBV7-2 and TRBJ2-7, reads GAGVSQSPSNKVTEKGKDVELRCDPISGHTALYWYRQSLGQGLEFLIYFQGNSAPDKSGLPSDRFSAERTGGSVSTLTIQRTQQEDSAVYLCASSLGGGLYEQYFGPGTRLTVT.

This clone was found a few times. The V and J genes are TRBV28 and TRBJ2-3; 7 bases are a match to TRBD1. V lost 3 bases to trimming and J lost 6 bases; unmatched junction nucleotides: 18. The CDR3 contains 18 residues. CDR1 and CDR2 (germline): MDHEN, SYDVKM. In DNA form, the CDR3 reads TGTGCCAGCAGTTTGTTACAGGGGTGGGGAGATGGGGTGGATACGCAGTATTTT. This encodes CASSLLQGWGDGVDTQYF.

In regard to this clone: Other DNA sequences in the same sample also yield this CDR3. The chain has TRBV7-2 and TRBJ2-5; D remains unclear. The germline CDR1 and CDR2 sequences are SGHTA and FQGNSA. CDR3 length: 12 residues. Trimming pared 0 bases from V and 2 bases from J, leaving 1 base between. CDR3 sequence reads: CASSLAQETQYF. The DNA for the CDR3 is TGTGCCAGCAGCTTAGCTCAAGAGACCCAGTACTTC.

In its sample, this clone was seen a few times. The chain employs TRBV6-9 and TRBJ2-1, with 7 positions matching TRBD1. Germline V gene data show CDR1 as MNHGY and CDR2 as SVAAGI. This CDR3 is 15 amino acids long. Trimming removed 6 bases from V and 8 bases from J; junction bases left unmatched: 13. CDR3 nucleotides: TGTGCCAGCAGGGAAGCCGGGACAGAGGCGTATGAGCAGTTCTTC. It is translated as CASREAGTEAYEQFF.

The rearrangement joins TRBV7-2 to TRBJ2-3; 8 bases map to TRBD2. CDR3 size: 16 residues. Unmatched junction bases numbered 9, after V lost 6 bases and J lost 1 base. Germline CDR1 reads SGHTA; CDR2 reads FQGNSA. CDR3 loop: CASRRRGTRGTDTQYF. CDR3 DNA sequence: TGTGCCAGCAGACGTAGAGGGACTAGGGGCACAGATACGCAGTATTTT.

This clone was recorded a few times. This rearrangement joins TRBV4-3 to TRBJ2-3, with D unresolved. This CDR3 comprises 15 residues. Trimming removed 1 base at V and 2 bases at J, with 10 bases between. The germline V gene encodes CDR1 LGHNA and CDR2 YSLEER. The CDR3 DNA is TGCGCCAGCAGCCAAGTAGTTACTTCCACAGATACGCAGTATTTT. It encodes CASSQVVTSTDTQYF.

This clone has only one observation. This chain links TRBV27 with TRBJ2-1; 10 nucleotides align to TRBD1. Germline V gene data show CDR1 as MNHEY and CDR2 as SMNVEV (reference sequence). CDR3 length equals 15 residues. The V segment lost 5 bases and the J segment 7 bases; nucleotides outside the gene matches: 8. The CDR3 DNA follows: TGTGCCAGCAGTCTTCGACAGGGGGCGGTGAATGAGCAGTTCTTC. Its protein is CASSLRQGAVNEQFF.

This sequence joins TRBV29-1 and TRBJ2-6; D ambiguous. This CDR3 has 10 amino acids. V was trimmed by 5 bases and J by 12 bases, leaving 8 bases between them. Germline V gene lookup returns CDR1 SQVTM and CDR2 ANQGSEA. CDR3 bases: TGCAGCGTTTTCGAGAGCGTCCTGACTTTC. As protein: CSVFESVLTF. Full variable domain (outside the CDR3, taken from reference TRBV29-1 and TRBJ2-6): SAVISQKPSRDICQRGTSLTIQCQVDSQVTMMFWYRQQPGQSLTLIATANQGSEATYESGFVIDKFPISRPNLTFSTLTVSNMSPEDSSIYLCSVFESVLTFGAGSRLTVL.

The genes are TRBV2 and TRBJ2-5; D unresolved. Trimming pared 7 bases from V and 5 bases from J, leaving 17 bases between. CDR1 is SNHLY, CDR2 FYNNEI, per germline. The CDR3 is made up of 14 amino acids. The chain's CDR3 is CASMRDSLWETQYF. As DNA, the CDR3 is TGTGCCAGCATGAGAGACTCCCTGTGGGAGACCCAGTACTTC.

The chain is built from TRBV5-1 and TRBJ2-1; 7 bases are a match to TRBD1. The CDR3 sequence is 14 residues long. CDR1 and CDR2 from the germline V gene are SGHRS and YFSETQ. Losses at the gene ends were 3 bases for V and 7 bases for J; bases not matched to a gene: 7. This chain's CDR3 is CASSWGRGLNEQFF. CDR3 coding DNA: TGCGCCAGCAGCTGGGGTAGGGGGCTTAATGAGCAGTTCTTC.

The J gene is TRBJ2-6, the V gene TRBV7-2; TRBD1 might be the D (6 bases). CDR1 is SGHTA and CDR2 is FQGNSA in the germline V gene. Trimming took 3 bases from V and 2 from J, leaving 8 bases between them. This CDR3 is 15 amino acids long. CDR3 DNA: TGTGCCAGCAGCTTTGGACAGCCTGGGGCCAACGTCCTGACTTTC. Translating it yields CASSFGQPGANVLTF.

The chain carries TRBV7-9 and TRBJ2-5; the D is unclear. Germline lookup yields CDR1 SEHNR and CDR2 FQNEAQ (reference sequence). This CDR3 comprises 13 residues. Trimming shortened V by 2 bases and J by 4 bases, and 8 bases separated the two germline ends. CDR3 nucleotide sequence: TGTGCCAGCAGCTTACGGCCGGGAGAGACCCAGTACTTC. Its translation: CASSLRPGETQYF. Together with reference TRBV7-9 and TRBJ2-5, the CDR3 gives the full variable domain: DTGVSQNPRHKITKRGQNVTFRCDPISEHNRLYWYRQTLGQGPEFLTYFQNEAQLEKSRLLSDRFSAERPKGSFSTLEIQRTEQGDSAMYLCASSLRPGETQYFGPGTRLLVL.

In this sample, this clone turned up a few times. The gene calls are TRBV25-1 and TRBJ2-3, with a possible D match to TRBD1 (6 bases). This CDR3 spans 15 amino acids. In germline, CDR1 is MGHDK, CDR2 SYGVNS. The V and J ends lost 2 bases and 0 bases respectively, with 9 bases between them. The CDR3 here is CASSEDRISTDTQYF. CDR3 DNA sequence: TGTGCCAGCAGTGAAGACAGGATCAGCACAGATACGCAGTATTTT.

This chain connects TRBV5-1 to TRBJ2-7; 13 bases agree with TRBD2. Germline CDR1 is SGHRS and CDR2 is YFSETQ. The V segment lost 4 bases and the J segment 4 bases; nucleotides outside the gene matches: 5. CDR3 length: 15 amino acids. CDR3 in amino acids: CASSAGLAGVYEQYF. In nucleotides, the CDR3 is TGCGCCAGCAGCGCCGGACTAGCGGGAGTTTACGAGCAGTACTTC.

This clone was seen a handful of times. V and J are TRBV30 and TRBJ1-1; D gene unclear. The ends were cut back, 5 bases at V and 1 base at J, with 11 bases in the middle. The CDR3 extends over 13 amino acids. The V gene's germline CDR1 is GTSNPN and CDR2 SVGIG (reference sequence). The CDR3, as DNA: TGTGCCTGGGGGAAGGACGCGAACACTGAAGCTTTCTTT. It translates to CAWGKDANTEAFF.

The chain employs TRBV28 and TRBJ2-7, with D perhaps TRBD1 or TRBD2 (6 bases each). V was pared by 5 bases and J by 5 bases, with 19 bases between. Germline lookup yields CDR1 MDHEN and CDR2 SYDVKM. The CDR3 totals 15 residues. The CDR3 DNA follows: TGTGCCAGCAGTCTCGGAGGGGGTAGCGTCCACGAGCAGTACTTC. It yields the protein CASSLGGGSVHEQYF.

The chain combines TRBV29-1 with TRBJ2-5, with 8 bases matching TRBD1. CDR3 length: 14 residues. The junction had 5 bases not matched to a gene; V was cut back by 3 bases and J by 2 bases. Germline V gene data show CDR1 as SQVTM and CDR2 as ANQGSEA. The CDR3 DNA reads as TGCAGCGTTGATCTACAGGGGGATCAAGAGACCCAGTACTTC. It yields the protein CSVDLQGDQETQYF.

This clone was counted once. Here the CDR3 DNA reads TGTGCCAGCAGCTTGGAGTTTCGGGAGCTGTTTTTT. Protein product: CASSLEFRELFF. The chain couples TRBV5-6 to TRBJ2-2, with no clear D. The CDR3 contains 12 residues. Germline V gene sequence: CDR1 SGHDT, CDR2 YYEEEE. The V end lost 0 bases, the J end lost 9 bases, and 6 bases lay between the germline ends.

Note on this clone: Germline is not matched at one junction end, which may reflect a read error. V is TRBV5-1 and J is TRBJ2-7; D is possibly TRBD1 or TRBD2 (5 bases each). Per germline, CDR1 SGHRS and CDR2 YFSETQ. CDR3 length: 13 residues. The CDR3 DNA is TGTGCCAGCAGCTCCGAGGGGCCCTACGAGCAGTACTTC. It is translated as CASSSEGPYEQYF.

In this sample, this clone turned up a few times. This chain links TRBV29-1 with TRBJ2-7, with 8 bases aligning to TRBD1. The V gene end was trimmed by 4 bases and the J gene end by 6 bases; junction bases not matched to a gene: 8. Germline loops: CDR1 SQVTM, CDR2 ANQGSEA. The CDR3 consists of 13 residues. This CDR3 is CSVGQGPQLEQYF. In DNA form, the CDR3 reads TGCAGCGTTGGACAGGGGCCCCAACTCGAGCAGTACTTC.

This clone was counted only a few times. The genes are TRBV7-9 and TRBJ1-1; D unresolved. The CDR3 is 15 residues long. V dropped 2 bases and J dropped 5 bases, with 15 bases sitting between them. Germline assignment: CDR1 SEHNR and CDR2 FQNEAQ (reference sequence). CDR3: CASSLILQPGTEAFF. CDR3 DNA sequence: TGTGCCAGCAGCTTAATCCTCCAACCTGGAACTGAAGCTTTCTTT.

V and J are TRBV29-1 and TRBJ2-7, with 8 bases identical to TRBD2. Germline V gives CDR1 SQVTM, CDR2 ANQGSEA. The V gene end was trimmed by 3 bases and the J gene end by 3 bases; junction bases not matched to a gene: 7. The CDR3 is 14 residues long. The DNA for the CDR3 is TGCAGCGTTGATTCTACTAGCGGCAGCTACGAGCAGTACTTC. The encoded protein is CSVDSTSGSYEQYF.

This clone was seen just once. This rearrangement joins TRBV7-2 to TRBJ1-6, with 8 positions matching TRBD1. Germline V gives CDR1 SGHTA, CDR2 FQGNSA. This CDR3 comprises 15 residues. V was pared by 6 bases and J by 7 bases, with 8 bases of the junction left unmatched. CDR3 bases: TGTGCCAGCAGGAGCTCTACAGGGGGGAATTCACCCCTCCACTTT. Its protein product is CASRSSTGGNSPLHF.

V is TRBV28 and J is TRBJ1-2; D remains ambiguous. V lost 3 bases and J 5 bases, leaving 10 bases between the germline ends. This CDR3 spans 13 amino acids. Germline V gene lookup returns CDR1 MDHEN and CDR2 SYDVKM. The CDR3 region has the DNA TGTGCCAGCAGTTTGCTCCGGATATATGGCTACACCTTC. Its translation: CASSLLRIYGYTF.

The CDR3 loop reads CASSLQYAGLAGFHEQYF. The CDR3 coding sequence is TGCGCCAGCAGCCTACAATACGCGGGACTAGCGGGATTCCACGAGCAGTACTTC. The chain recombines TRBV5-1 with TRBJ2-7, with TRBD2 identical over 13 bases. Germline V lookup: CDR1 SGHRS, CDR2 YFSETQ. The CDR3 consists of 18 residues. V shed 4 bases, J shed 5 bases, and the junction held 15 bases outside the gene matches. The full variable domain, with the rest looked up from reference TRBV5-1 and TRBJ2-7, is KAGVTQTPRYLIKTRGQQVTLSCSPISGHRSVSWYQQTPGQGLQFLFEYFSETQRNKGNFPGRFSGRQFSNSRSEMNVSTLELGDSALYLCASSLQYAGLAGFHEQYFGPGTRLTVT.

This clone was seen more than once but under ten times. The junction departs from germline at one end; a sequencing error may be responsible. V gene TRBV5-4 combines with J gene TRBJ2-1; D not resolved. Germline V CDR1 and CDR2: SGHNT, YYREEE (reference sequence). This CDR3 region has 17 residues. CDR3 sequence reads: CASRLGAGSGSYNEQFF. The CDR3 region has the DNA TGTGCCAGCAGGTTGGGTGCCGGATCCGGCTCCTACAATGAGCAGTTCTTC.